This T cell receptor (beta chain) was obtained from a study of blood T cell repertoires in COVID-19. The overall study: Some COVID-19 samples were acute and others convalescent; all came from the United States, Italy and Spain. PBMCs, B-cell-depleted T cells, or T cells provided the cDNA or gDNA that made up the material.

Original methodology: Estimation of nucleated cell counts was performed using reference gene primer amplification. Here immunoSEQ multiplex PCR was the method, and the copy in TCRdb shows in-frame clones only, minus some. That table is the source of V, J and clone size, and D and trimming were worked out from the DNA. This repertoire shows fewer than 250,000 clones, roughly nine tenths found once; its top ten account for 5.5% to 8%. This CDR3 has 15 residues. The V segment lost 4 bases and the J segment 0 bases; nucleotides outside the gene matches: 5. In germline, CDR1 is SGHRS, CDR2 YFSETQ. The J gene is TRBJ1-1, the V gene TRBV5-1; TRBD1 agrees at 8 bases. The source of this sequence is a man aged 55 to 70 who had recovered from COVID-19. Sequencing was done on a sample of peripheral blood. The CDR3 region has the DNA TGCGCCAGCAGCGGGAGGACAGGGATGAACACTGAAGCTTTCTTT. Its protein is CASSGRTGMNTEAFF.